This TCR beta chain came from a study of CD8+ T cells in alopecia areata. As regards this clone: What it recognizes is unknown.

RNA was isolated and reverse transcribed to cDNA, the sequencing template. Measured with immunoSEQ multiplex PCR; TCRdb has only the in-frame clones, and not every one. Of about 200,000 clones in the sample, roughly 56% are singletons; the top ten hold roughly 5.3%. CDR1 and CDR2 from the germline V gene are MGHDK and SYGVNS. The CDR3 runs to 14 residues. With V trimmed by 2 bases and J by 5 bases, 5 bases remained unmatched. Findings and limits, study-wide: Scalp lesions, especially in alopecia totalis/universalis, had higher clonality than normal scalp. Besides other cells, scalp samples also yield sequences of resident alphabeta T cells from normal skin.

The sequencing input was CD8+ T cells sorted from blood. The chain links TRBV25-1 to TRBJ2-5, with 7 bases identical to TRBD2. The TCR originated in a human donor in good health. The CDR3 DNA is TGTGCCAGCAGTGAAAGGGAGGGAAGGGAGACCCAGTACTTC. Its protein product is CASSEREGRETQYF. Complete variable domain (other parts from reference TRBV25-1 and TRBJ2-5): EADIYQTPRYLVIGTGKKITLECSQTMGHDKMYWYQQDPGMELHLIHYSYGVNSTEKGDLSSESTVSRIRTEHFPLTLESARPSHTSQYLCASSEREGRETQYFGPGTRLLVL.